This T cell receptor beta chain was observed in a study of beta chain features in type 1 diabetes. Across the whole study: The samples had roughly 100,000,000 sorted cells examined in all. The study, taken as a whole, reports: Any HLA type influence on TCRB rearrangement was left unresolved here. Moderately but significantly shorter TCRB CDR3s were found in Type 1 diabetes patients in all four CD4+ subsets.

CD4+ naive, central memory, regulatory and stem cell-like memory cells were sorted via CD45RO/CCR7/CD25/CD127/CD95/CD27. The isolated RNA, all of it, was reverse transcribed, so expressed TCRB transcripts were what got sequenced. Method: immunoSEQ multiplex PCR; TCRdb's copy keeps in-frame clones and lacks some. There are approximately 600,000 clones in the sample; around 12% occur only once, and roughly 0.12% lies in the top ten. This clone came up a few times. The antigen remains undetermined. Input material: naive CD4+ T cells from blood. The sequence derives from a young man with type 1 diabetes.

The CDR3 nucleotides are TGTGCCAGCACGCGACAAGAGACCCAGTACTTC. Amino acids: CASTRQETQYF. The chain combines TRBV9 with TRBJ2-5; D ambiguous. CDR1 and CDR2 from the germline V gene are SGDLS and YYNGEE. V lost 6 bases and J 2 bases, leaving 5 bases between the germline ends. The CDR3 loop spans 11 amino acids.